The 27 T cell receptor beta chains listed next were all sequenced from one sample in a study of blood T cell repertoires in COVID-19. Generated by immunoSEQ multiplex PCR, the TCRdb table keeps only in-frame clones and is missing some. The sample records about 200,000 clones, about 88% being singletons. Input material: PBMCs or T cells enriched from blood (not recorded which). The source of these receptors is a woman between 25 and 40 years old who had been exposed to COVID-19.

This chain joins TRBV5-1 and TRBJ1-2; 8 nucleotides align to TRBD1. The junction had 3 bases not matched to a gene; V was cut back by 2 bases and J by 0 bases. The germline CDR1 and CDR2 sequences are SGHRS and YFSETQ. This CDR3 spans 15 amino acids. The CDR3 protein is CASSFGQGANYGYTF. The CDR3 region has the DNA TGCGCCAGCAGCTTTGGACAGGGCGCTAACTATGGCTACACCTTC.

This chain uses TRBV30 with TRBJ2-4, with a tentative D call TRBD2 (7 bases). This CDR3 is built from 15 residues. Germline V gene lookup returns CDR1 GTSNPN and CDR2 SVGIG (reference sequence). V was shortened by 0 bases and J by 2 bases, with 11 bases between the two germline ends. Here the CDR3 reads CAWSVRGATKNIQYF. DNA of the CDR3: TGTGCCTGGAGTGTTCGGGGGGCCACCAAAAACATTCAGTACTTC.

This clone was counted once. The genes are TRBV21-1 and TRBJ1-6; TRBD1 is taken as the D call from the table, unchecked against the DNA. TRBV21-1 is a recognized pseudogene. The CDR3 has 15 amino acids. CDR3 DNA: TGTGCCAGTAACAGGGGGATGTCCTATAATTCACCCCTCCACTTT. Translated, it gives CASNRGMSYNSPLHF.

In this sample, this clone turned up once. CDR3 sequence reads: CAWRDLAGYEQYF. DNA for the CDR3: TGTGCCTGGAGGGACCTAGCGGGGTACGAGCAGTACTTC. The V and J genes are TRBV30 and TRBJ2-7; 9 nucleotides align to TRBD2. The V and J ends lost 3 bases and 4 bases, in that order; junction bases with no gene match: 4. This CDR3 spans 13 amino acids. Germline CDR1 is GTSNPN and CDR2 is SVGIG (reference sequence).

The V gene is TRBV5-1, the J gene TRBJ2-7, with TRBD1 matching 9 bases. V lost 4 bases and J lost 3; bases outside the gene matches: 8. Per germline, CDR1 SGHRS and CDR2 YFSETQ. This CDR3 has 15 amino acids. Written as DNA, the CDR3 is TGCGCCAGCAGCCTAGACAGGGGGAATAACTACGAGCAGTACTTC. Protein: CASSLDRGNNYEQYF. The full variable domain, in which reference TRBV5-1 and TRBJ2-7 provide the parts outside the CDR3, is KAGVTQTPRYLIKTRGQQVTLSCSPISGHRSVSWYQQTPGQGLQFLFEYFSETQRNKGNFPGRFSGRQFSNSRSEMNVSTLELGDSALYLCASSLDRGNNYEQYFGPGTRLTVT.

Written as DNA, the CDR3 is TGTGCCAGTAGAACAGGGGGGTCTGGGGCCAACGTCCTGACTTTC. Translating it yields CASRTGGSGANVLTF. This chain uses TRBV19 with TRBJ2-6; TRBD1 matches 8 bases. Trimming took 6 bases from V and 1 from J; bases not matched to a gene: 2. Germline loops: CDR1 LNHDA, CDR2 SQIVND (reference sequence). This CDR3 contains 15 residues.

The gene calls are TRBV29-1 and TRBJ1-1; TRBD1 is a possible D gene (5 bases). Trimming stripped 1 base from V and 3 bases from J, with 12 bases between. CDR3 length: 14 residues. Germline lookup yields CDR1 SQVTM and CDR2 ANQGSEA. Written as DNA, the CDR3 is TGCAGCGTTGAAGTCCAGGGAAGGTACACTGAAGCTTTCTTT. It encodes CSVEVQGRYTEAFF.

The chain links TRBV6-2 or TRBV6-3 to TRBJ2-2, with TRBD1 matching over 8 bases. Germline CDR1 MNHEY, CDR2 SVGEGT. V shed 6 bases and J 5 bases; nucleotides not matched to a gene: 2. This CDR3 is 13 amino acids long. For the CDR3, the DNA is TGTGCCAGCAGCCAGGGGGCGACCGGGGAGCTGTTTTTT. It is translated as CASSQGATGELFF.

This chain uses TRBV15 with TRBJ2-7; D is unresolved. Per the germline V gene, CDR1 is LNHNV and CDR2 is YYDKDF (reference sequence). V lost 1 base to trimming and J lost 2 bases, with 9 bases between them. CDR3 length: 14 amino acids. The CDR3 bases are TGTGCCACCAGCAGAGCCTTACAGCCCTACGAGCAGTACTTC. Its protein product is CATSRALQPYEQYF.

This chain links TRBV9 with TRBJ2-3; 9 nucleotides line up with TRBD1. Trimming at V came to 5 bases and at J to 4 bases, leaving 5 bases not matched to a gene. Germline loops: CDR1 SGDLS, CDR2 YYNGEE. The CDR3 is 14 residues long. The CDR3 sequence is CASSTGQGPDTQYF. The CDR3 coding sequence is TGTGCCAGCAGTACGGGACAGGGCCCAGATACGCAGTATTTT.

The V call is TRBV19, the J call TRBJ2-7; 7 bases fit TRBD1. The CDR3 contains 14 residues. With 5 bases clipped from V and 2 bases from J, the junction kept 6 bases outside the gene matches. Germline assignment: CDR1 LNHDA and CDR2 SQIVND (reference sequence). The CDR3 loop reads CASSDRASTYEQYF. Written as DNA, the CDR3 is TGTGCCAGTAGTGACAGGGCTTCGACCTACGAGCAGTACTTC.

The CDR3 here is CASSLVSGAGANVLTF. The CDR3 region has the DNA TGTGCCAGCAGCTTAGTATCCGGGGCTGGGGCCAACGTCCTGACTTTC. This chain uses TRBV7-9 with TRBJ2-6; maybe TRBD2 (5 bases). Germline V gene lookup returns CDR1 SEHNR and CDR2 FQNEAQ (reference sequence). Trimming left V 1 base short and J 2 bases short, with 9 bases between. The CDR3 loop spans 16 amino acids.

The chain combines TRBV7-2 with TRBJ1-5, with unresolved D. Germline V gene data show CDR1 as SGHTA and CDR2 as FQGNSA. V was pared by 1 base and J by 2 bases, with 9 bases between. The CDR3 is 15 amino acids. As DNA, the CDR3 is TGTGCCAGCAGCTTAGAGGGAGTAGGCAATCAGCCCCAGCATTTT. It specifies CASSLEGVGNQPQHF.

V is TRBV5-1 and J is TRBJ1-4; a weak D match, TRBD1 (5 bases). V lost 4 bases and J 3 bases, leaving 16 bases between the germline ends. Germline CDR1 reads SGHRS; CDR2 reads YFSETQ. CDR3 length: 16 amino acids. CDR3 amino acids: CASSRDTAGANEKLFF. Written as DNA, the CDR3 is TGCGCCAGCAGCCGAGACACGGCGGGGGCTAATGAAAAACTGTTTTTT.

V gene TRBV20-1 combines with J gene TRBJ1-4; D is possibly TRBD1 (5 bases). Per germline, CDR1 DFQATT and CDR2 SNEGSKA (reference sequence). The CDR3 totals 14 residues. Trimming shortened V by 3 bases and J by 5 bases, and 13 bases separated the two germline ends. CDR3 region: CSASRGYGNEKLFF. The CDR3 DNA reads as TGCAGTGCTAGTCGGGGGTATGGGAATGAAAAACTGTTTTTT.

This chain links TRBV11-2 with TRBJ2-7, with D unresolved. The CDR3 runs 13 residues. Looked up from germline, CDR1 is SGHAT and CDR2 is FQNNGV. V dropped 0 bases and J dropped 0 bases, with 3 bases sitting between them. CDR3 protein: CASSLDHSYEQYF. For the CDR3, the DNA is TGTGCCAGCAGCTTAGACCACTCCTACGAGCAGTACTTC.

The gene calls are TRBV7-9 and TRBJ1-4, with TRBD1 as a possible D gene (5 bases). V was clipped by 3 bases and J by 8 bases, with 13 bases between them. This CDR3 is built from 14 residues. Germline loops: CDR1 SEHNR, CDR2 FQNEAQ (reference sequence). The CDR3 DNA is TGTGCCAGCAGCTTGGGGGAGGCTTGGGAAAAACTGTTTTTT. It specifies CASSLGEAWEKLFF.

About this clone: At one boundary the junction diverges from the germline segment, which might be a read error. The rearrangement links TRBV7-7 to TRBJ2-1; 10 bases are shared with TRBD1. The germline gives CDR1 SSHAT, CDR2 FNYEAQ (reference sequence). The CDR3 is 13 residues long. The CDR3 DNA follows: TGTGCTAGCAGCTTAGGGGGACAGGGGGAGCAGTTCTTC. It encodes CASSLGGQGEQFF.

This clone was counted a single time. The V and J genes are TRBV30 and TRBJ1-5; D is possibly TRBD1 (6 bases). Looked up from germline, CDR1 is GTSNPN and CDR2 is SVGIG (reference sequence). The CDR3 loop spans 14 amino acids. V shed 4 bases and J shed 7 bases, with 17 bases lying between them. The CDR3 DNA reads TGTGCCTGGATGGGGAGGGGGAGCCGGCAGCCCCAGCATTTT. Protein: CAWMGRGSRQPQHF.

CDR3 sequence (DNA): TGTGCCAGCAGCCCACGATTGCAGGGCACAGATACGCAGTATTTT. Its protein is CASSPRLQGTDTQYF. V usage is TRBV11-3 and J usage is TRBJ2-3; D is undetermined. CDR1 SGHNT and CDR2 YENEEA come from the germline V gene. This CDR3 has 15 amino acids. The V end was cut by 5 bases, the J end by 1 base, with 13 bases between. Based on the CDR3 plus reference TRBV11-3 and TRBJ2-3, the full variable domain is EAGVVQSPRYKIIEKKQPVAFWCNPISGHNTLYWYLQNLGQGPELLIRYENEEAVDDSQLPKDRFSAERLKGVDSTLKIQPAELGDSAVYLCASSPRLQGTDTQYFGPGTRLTVL.

The chain carries TRBV6-5 and TRBJ1-5; weak D call: TRBD1 (5 bases). CDR1 is MNHEY and CDR2 is SVGAGI in the germline V gene. This CDR3 region has 15 residues. With 8 bases removed from V and 2 bases from J, the gap between germline ends came to 16 bases. CDR3 sequence: CASFRAGGGNQPQHF. The DNA of the CDR3 is TGTGCCAGCTTCAGGGCCGGGGGTGGCAATCAGCCCCAGCATTTT.

The genes are TRBV29-1 and TRBJ2-7; tentative D call: TRBD1 (6 bases). This CDR3 has 11 amino acids. Trimming left V 6 bases short and J 6 bases short, with 12 bases between. Germline CDR1 SQVTM, CDR2 ANQGSEA. The CDR3 spells CSVRGTVEQYF. The DNA of the CDR3 is TGCAGCGTCAGGGGAACCGTCGAGCAGTACTTC.

The J gene is TRBJ2-2, the V gene TRBV9; 8 nucleotides line up with TRBD1. There are 17 residues in the CDR3. Germline V gene data show CDR1 as SGDLS and CDR2 as YYNGEE. J gave up 6 bases and V 4 bases, and 14 bases lay outside the gene matches. CDR3 in DNA: TGTGCCAGCAGCACTCCCCAAGGACAGGGAGGTTCCGGGGAGCTGTTTTTT. Translation: CASSTPQGQGGSGELFF.

This clone came up a few times. DNA of the CDR3: TGTGCCAGCAGCGTAGGAGGGCAGGCGCCCAACTATGGCTACACCTTC. Protein: CASSVGGQAPNYGYTF. The V call is TRBV9, the J call TRBJ1-2; D not certain. This CDR3 contains 16 residues. V gave up 0 bases and J gave up 2 bases, with 14 bases separating them. CDR1 and CDR2 from the germline V gene are SGDLS and YYNGEE.

This clone ranks as medium-sized (0.01 to 0.1%). This chain joins TRBV4-1 and TRBJ1-5; a possible D gene is TRBD1 (6 bases). CDR1 MGHRA and CDR2 YSYEKL come from the germline V gene. The CDR3 runs to 15 residues. Deletions cut 3 bases from V and 6 bases from J, with 15 bases between. CDR3 DNA: TGCGCCAGCAGCCAGGACACAGGGAGCGGTCAGCCCCAGCATTTT. This codes for CASSQDTGSGQPQHF.

The chain links TRBV27 to TRBJ2-1; D gene uncertain. The CDR3 spans 13 residues. V was cut by 5 bases and J by 4 bases, with 9 bases left in between. Germline CDR1 is MNHEY and CDR2 is SMNVEV (reference sequence). The CDR3 loop is CASSPTIYNEQFF. CDR3 nucleotides: TGTGCCAGCAGTCCTACTATATACAATGAGCAGTTCTTC.

CDR3 DNA: TGTGCCAGCAGCCCCACCGGGTCCTACGAGCAGTACTTC. Translated, it gives CASSPTGSYEQYF. The rearrangement joins TRBV7-3 to TRBJ2-7, with D unclear. V lost 5 bases and J 1 base, leaving 9 bases between the germline ends. Germline-derived CDR1 and CDR2 are SGHTA and FQGTGA. The CDR3 consists of 13 residues. The entire variable domain, with the rest obtained from reference TRBV7-3 and TRBJ2-7, is as follows: GAGVSQTPSNKVTEKGKYVELRCDPISGHTALYWYRQSLGQGPEFLIYFQGTGAADDSGLPNDRFFAVRPEGSVSTLKIQRTERGDSAVYLCASSPTGSYEQYFGPGTRLTVT.